This T cell receptor beta chain stems from a study of blood T cell repertoires in COVID-19 (dated by TCRdb to the early 2020s). Looking at the study overall: Samples covering the acute and convalescent phases of COVID-19 were provided by collaborators in the United States, Italy and Spain. The prospective study material was composed of cDNA or gDNA derived from T cells, B-cell-depleted T cells, or PBMCs. Where available, HLA class I and class II types were obtained from metadata supplied by the sample provider rather than from assay-based typing. The repertoires were released in a freely available public database meant as a resource for research on the immune response to SARS-CoV-2. Nearly every sample came with metadata listing a de-identified subject ID, COVID-19 status, age in years and sex. Deeply sampled blood TCRbeta repertoires from subjects exposed to, actively infected with, or recovered from COVID-19 were included in the dataset. Samples were obtained from the ongoing ImmuneRACE study (first 160 participants) and from about 1,300 subjects provided by 6 global collaborators. Results and caveats for the whole study, not just this receptor: The amount of clinical and demographic metadata varied by source and participant and was provided uncurated.

TCRbeta CDR3 regions were amplified from genomic DNA using the immunoSEQ Assay, a bias-controlled multiplex PCR. Processing in the source paper ran as follows. The number of nucleated cells in each sample was estimated from the amplification of reference gene primers within the assay. To quantify the absolute abundance of each unique TCRbeta CDR3 rearrangement, sequence reads were collapsed and filtered. For each sample, productive Simpson clonality was calculated as the square root of Simpson's diversity index across productive rearrangements. TCRdb mirrors the immuneACCESS table, restricted to in-frame sequences. Some clones are absent from its copies; in checked studies, under half trace to an unresolved V gene, and the reason for the others is unknown. V and J calls and clone size are given by that table; D and trimming were obtained from the DNA. The sample data list some 150,000 clones, and about four fifths of these were observed just once. The ten largest account for 1.5% to 2% of the sample.

With regard to this clone: Its antigen is unknown. No qualities accompany the bases; no much larger clone lies one base away.

In the prospective study, participants were about 18 to 95 years old, resided in 20 to 30 geographic areas of the United States, and were enrolled through a virtual design. Cohort assignment in the prospective study relied on participant-reported clinical history from a screening survey and a study questionnaire. A participant counted as exposed if, within 2 weeks of entering the study, that participant had been in contact with someone who had a PCR-confirmed or clinician-diagnosed COVID-19 case. Mobile phlebotomists in the prospective study collected whole blood, serum and a nasopharyngeal or oropharyngeal swab from every participant. Participants in the prospective study had the option to provide additional blood draws and questionnaires over an approximately 2-month period. Before DNA extraction, prospective study blood samples were shipped either frozen or at room temperature. The CDR3 goes from the cysteine to the phenylalanine over 16 residues. The only DNA kept is the CDR3, 48 bases in frame from the first base. CDR1 SGHDT and CDR2 YYEEEE are derived from the germline V gene. Trimming removed 0 bases from V and 6 bases from J, leaving 19 bases between the germline ends.

Sequencing was performed on PBMCs or T cells enriched from blood (not recorded which). The sequence was collected from a young woman who had been exposed to COVID-19. The chain is encoded by TRBV5-6 joined to TRBJ2-7; TRBD1 is possibly the D segment (6 matching bases). The CDR3 here reads CASSLVGRGSVVEQYF. The bases are TGTGCCAGCAGCTTGGTAGGCAGGGGTTCCGTAGTCGAGCAGTACTTC. When the CDR3 is completed using the reference TRBV5-6 and TRBJ2-7 genes on either side, the full variable domain is DAGVTQSPTHLIKTRGQQVTLRCSPKSGHDTVSWYQQALGQGPQFIFQYYEEEERQRGNFPDRFSGHQFPNYSSELNVNALLLGDSALYLCASSLVGRGSVVEQYFGPGTRLTVT.